The sequence of this T cell receptor (beta chain) was determined in a study of blood T cell repertoires in COVID-19 (dated by TCRdb to the early 2020s). Regarding the study in general: The collaborator samples originated in the United States, Italy and Spain and spanned the acute and convalescent phases of COVID-19. The material from the prospective study consisted of cDNA or gDNA derived from T cells, B-cell-depleted T cells, or PBMCs. The dataset comprised deeply sampled blood TCRbeta repertoires from subjects exposed to, actively infected with, or recovered from COVID-19. A freely available public database, intended as a resource for researchers studying the immune response to SARS-CoV-2, is where the repertoires were released. Samples came from the ongoing ImmuneRACE study (first 160 participants) plus 1,254 subjects from 6 global collaborators. Where HLA class I and class II types were available, the types were taken from metadata supplied by the sample provider, not from assay-based typing. The sample metadata nearly always contained a de-identified subject ID, COVID-19 status, age in years and sex. Study-wide findings and limitations: The amount of clinical and demographic metadata varied by source and participant and was provided uncurated.

Spanning cysteine to phenylalanine, the CDR3 consists of 15 amino acids. Only CDR3 DNA is held: 45 bases, read in frame from base 1. The germline V gene gives CDR1 as KGHSH and CDR2 as LQKENI. At the junction V is shortened by 5 bases and J by 2 bases; bases outside the gene matches: 7. The collaborating institutions used their own protocols to collect whole blood in K2EDTA tubes. For TCRbeta analysis, collaborators shipped samples as frozen whole blood, isolated PBMCs, or DNA extracted from either of those sample types. Regarding this clone: Its cognate antigen has yet to be identified. No base quality values were provided; no much bigger clone lies one nucleotide off.

The immunoSEQ Assay, a bias-controlled multiplex PCR, was used to amplify TCRbeta CDR3 regions from genomic DNA. On the authors' methods: The number of nucleated cells in each sample was estimated from the amplification of reference gene primers within the assay. Sequence reads were collapsed and filtered to measure the absolute abundance of every unique TCRbeta CDR3 rearrangement. For each sample, productive Simpson clonality was calculated by taking the square root of Simpson's diversity index across productive rearrangements. TCRdb's version of the immuneACCESS table is confined to in-frame rearrangements and falls short of the full clone set. An unresolved V gene accounts for under half of the shortfall where checked; the remainder is of unknown origin. V and J calls and clone size come straight from that table; D and trimming were deduced from the DNA. In all, the sample holds about 280,000 clones, and approximately 88% of those were seen once. Less than 10% of the sample belongs to the ten largest clones.

The receptor's source is a man younger than 35 with active or convalescent COVID-19. What was sequenced was peripheral blood. The receptor chain draws on TRBV18 and TRBJ2-7, and TRBD1 aligns with 9 junction nucleotides. The nucleotide sequence reads as follows: TGTGCCAGCTCAGAAACCGGGACAGGGACCTACGAGCAGTACTTC. This sequence encodes CASSETGTGTYEQYF.